Listed below are T cell receptor beta chains from one sample, sequenced in a study of blood T cells in healthy people across ages. TCRdb called the 5' RACE reads again in MiXCR, with one record for every CDR3 protein. This sample yields 910,000 or so distinct CDR3 sequences, of which approximately 50% are seen a single time; roughly 23% belongs to the top ten. The sequenced sample consisted of blood. Source of these receptors: a woman aged 60-75 years in good health. Each CDR3 is given with its conserved first and last residue. A D gene is named only where the DNA matches it firmly. Part of the rows lack a size; the others show once, few, many or a class for expanded clones.

clone size	J gene	D gene	V gene	CDR3 DNA	CDR3 protein
.	TRBJ2-1	.	TRBV3-1	TGTGCCAGCAGCCAAGATAGCAGACTGCCATACAATGAGCAGTTCTTC	CASSQDSRLPYNEQFF
.	TRBJ2-3	TRBD2	TRBV11-2	TGTGCCAGCAGCTTAGGTATAGCGGGTGCAGATACGCAGTATTTT	CASSLGIAGADTQYF
.	TRBJ2-5	TRBD2	TRBV6-1	TGTGCCAGCAACTCCAGGGAGGGTGAGCAGTACTTC	CASNSREGEQYF
many	TRBJ2-7	.	TRBV9	TGTGCCAGCAGCGTAGCGGTAGCTGCGACAGCGCAGTACTTC	CASSVAVAATAQYF
few	TRBJ2-4	.	TRBV7-2	TGTGCCAGCAGCGGGGTGGGCAAAAACATTCAGTACTTC	CASSGVGKNIQYF
.	TRBJ2-5	TRBD1	TRBV6-6	TGTGCCAGCAAAGGGGGCTCGGAGACCCAGTACTTC	CASKGGSETQYF
.	TRBJ2-4	TRBD2	TRBV3-1	TGTGCCAGCAGCGGACTAGGGGAGCAGTACTTC	CASSGLGEQYF
.	TRBJ2-7	.	TRBV4-1	TGCGCCAGCAGCCAAGAAATAGGTGCAGGCTGGTACGAGCAGTACTTC	CASSQEIGAGWYEQYF
few	TRBJ2-7	TRBD2	TRBV29-1	TGCAGCATTGGACTAGCGTCCTACGAGCAGTACTTC	CSIGLASYEQYF
few	TRBJ1-5	.	TRBV20-1	TGCAGTGCTAGAGGGGACCTCAATCAGCCCCAGCATTTT	CSARGDLNQPQHF
.	TRBJ2-7	TRBD1	TRBV15	TGTGCCACCAGCAGAGACACCGGGACAGGGGGTCGCGAGCAGTACTTC	CATSRDTGTGGREQYF
.	TRBJ2-5	.	TRBV3-1	TGTGCCAGCAGCCACCGTTACACCCAAGAGACCCAGTACTTC	CASSHRYTQETQYF
few	TRBJ1-1	TRBD1	TRBV29-1	TGCAGCGGGGACAGCGGAGGCACTGAAGCTTTCTTT	CSGDSGGTEAFF
few	TRBJ2-4	.	TRBV18	TGTGCCAGCTCAGCTGACCGGGACGGCTACATTCAGTACTTC	CASSADRDGYIQYF
.	TRBJ2-3	TRBD2	TRBV5-5	TGTGCCAGCCTCGGACTAGCGGGTCTCACAGATACGCAGTATTTT	CASLGLAGLTDTQYF
.	TRBJ2-1	.	TRBV7-9	TGTGCCAGCAGCTTCTTTGCAGGGTCCTTGAATGAGCAGTTCTTC	CASSFFAGSLNEQFF
once	TRBJ2-1	.	TRBV3-1	TGTGCCAGCAGCCAAGGCCGGACCGCGAGCTCCTACAATGAGCAGTTCTTC	CASSQGRTASSYNEQFF
.	TRBJ2-5	.	TRBV20-1	TGCAGTGCTAGAAAGAGAGAGACCCAGTACTTC	CSARKRETQYF
few	TRBJ2-3	.	TRBV27	TGTGCCAGCGGAAGGGGGTCTAGCACAGATACGCAGTATTTT	CASGRGSSTDTQYF
few	TRBJ2-7	TRBD1	TRBV7-9	TGTGCCAGCAGCTTAGACTCCGGGACAGGCTACGAGCAGTACTTC	CASSLDSGTGYEQYF
.	TRBJ2-5	.	TRBV27	TGTGCCAGCACTAGTCCTTCGACCCTGTACTTC	CASTSPSTLYF
.	TRBJ1-2	.	TRBV7-9	TGTGCCAGCAGCTCCGGAGGGACACAAATCTTGCCGTATGGCTACACCTTC	CASSSGGTQILPYGYTF
.	TRBJ1-2	.	TRBV28	TGTGCCAGCAGTTCCCAACCAGGGGTTGGGGGCTACACCTTC	CASSSQPGVGGYTF
.	TRBJ2-5	.	TRBV6-5	TGTGCCAGCAGGGCGCGTGGTGAGCAGTACTTC	CASRARGEQYF
.	TRBJ1-5	TRBD1	TRBV6-2/TRBV6-3	TGTGCCAGCAGATCATCGGGACAGGTACACAATCAGCCCCAGCATTTT	CASRSSGQVHNQPQHF
.	TRBJ2-7	.	TRBV5-1	TGCGCCAGCAGCACTGGGGACATAACCTACGAGCAGTACTTC	CASSTGDITYEQYF
.	TRBJ2-1	TRBD2	TRBV5-1	TGCGCCAGCAGCTTGGGAGCGTCTAGCGGATCCAATGAGCAGTTCTTC	CASSLGASSGSNEQFF
few	TRBJ1-5	.	TRBV28	TGTGCCAGCAGTAGGTCCATCGGGGGCAATCAGCCCCAGCATTTT	CASSRSIGGNQPQHF
few	TRBJ2-5	.	TRBV11-2	TGTGCCAGCAGCTCCAGGGGTCTAAAAGAGACCCAGTACTTC	CASSSRGLKETQYF
once	TRBJ2-7	TRBD1	TRBV4-1	TGCGCCAGCAGCCAGAAGGGACGGGACAGCGTGGTGGGGGAGCAGTACTTC	CASSQKGRDSVVGEQYF
.	TRBJ2-7	.	TRBV7-2	TGTGCCAGCAGCTCCCAGAAGTACGAGCAGTACTTC	CASSSQKYEQYF
few	TRBJ1-2	.	TRBV14	TGTGCCAGCAGTCCCGGAGCGGCCCTTAACTATGGCTACACCTTC	CASSPGAALNYGYTF
.	TRBJ1-2	.	TRBV29-1	TGCAGCGTTGGCGGGCTCGGTGGCTACACCTTC	CSVGGLGGYTF
.	TRBJ2-4	.	TRBV28	TGTGCCAGCAGCCGCCGGGGAGGAGGAAACATTCAGTACTTC	CASSRRGGGNIQYF
few	TRBJ1-2	.	TRBV12-3/TRBV12-4	TGTGCCAGCAGTTTCTCTTACTCCCCTGACAGCTATGGCTACACCTTC	CASSFSYSPDSYGYTF
.	TRBJ2-1	.	TRBV5-1	TGCGCCAGCAGCGAGGACCCCCGCGCCGAGCAGTTCTTC	CASSEDPRAEQFF
.	TRBJ2-1	TRBD2	TRBV20-1	TGCAGTGCTACAACCGGGACTAGCGGGAGGGTCGATGAGCAGTTCTTC	CSATTGTSGRVDEQFF
few	TRBJ2-7	TRBD1	TRBV7-2	TGTGCCAGCAGCGTAACCCGTCCCGGGACAGGGTTTGACGAGCAGTACTTC	CASSVTRPGTGFDEQYF
.	TRBJ1-3	.	TRBV4-1	TGCGCCAGCAGCCAAGGACATATCTCTGGAAACACCATATATTTT	CASSQGHISGNTIYF
.	TRBJ2-1	TRBD2	TRBV25-1	TGTGCCAGCAGTGAATTGGGACTAGGTCGGGTTGGTGAGCAGTTCTTC	CASSELGLGRVGEQFF
few	TRBJ2-5	TRBD2	TRBV20-1	TGCAGTGCTAGAGATCTCGGGGCTAGCGGAGAGACCCAGTACTTC	CSARDLGASGETQYF
.	TRBJ2-1	TRBD2	TRBV4-1	TGCGCCAGCAGCCAGAGGACTAGCGGGAGACGGGAGCAGTTCTTC	CASSQRTSGRREQFF
.	TRBJ2-5	.	TRBV6-5	TGTGCCAGCACCCGAGAACGGAGGTCCCAAGAGACCCAGTACTTC	CASTRERRSQETQYF